This TCR beta chain was found in a study of T cell repertoires in cytomegalovirus infection. Study-level results: Dominant in the ex vivo response were TCR beta clonotypes restricted by HLA-C and specific for CMV.

Trimming stripped 3 bases from V and 3 bases from J, with 15 bases between. Germline lookup yields CDR1 DFQATT and CDR2 SNEGSKA (reference sequence). The CDR3 totals 15 residues. As to this clonotype: The antigen is not known.

TCRdb re-analysed the reads in MiXCR, keeping a single row per CDR3 protein. The sample consists of around 310,000 distinct CDR3 sequences, about 28% of them appearing once. This TCR was sampled from a human donor in good health (CMV status not recorded). Some clones in this sample may be carry-over from other donors' samples. The sequences come from cultured PBMCs, collected from culture after CMV antigen stimulation. The gene calls are TRBV20-1 and TRBJ2-1; the D gene is possibly TRBD2 (5 bases). The CDR3 DNA sequence: TGCAGTGCTAGGCCCAGAGCGGCGAGCTACAATGAGCAGTTCTTC. Its protein is CSARPRAASYNEQFF.